This T cell receptor beta chain was recorded in a study of blood T cell repertoires in COVID-19. Produced via immunoSEQ multiplex PCR; TCRdb's table is partial and in-frame only. Of fewer than 20,000 clones listed, 75% to 85% are singletons. With V trimmed by 6 bases and J by 4 bases, 12 bases remained unmatched. The CDR3 consists of 16 residues. Germline values: CDR1 LNHDA, CDR2 SQIVND (reference sequence). The V gene is TRBV19, the J gene TRBJ2-3, with 8 bases lining up with TRBD1. Source material: peripheral blood. The receptor was isolated from a man older than 75 with active COVID-19. CDR3 sequence reads: CASRSTGGMIADTQYF. CDR3 bases: TGTGCCAGTAGGAGCACAGGGGGGATGATCGCAGATACGCAGTATTTT.